Presented here are 22 T cell receptor beta chains from one specimen sequenced in a study of regulatory T cells in long-lasting Graves disease. Libraries of TCR beta came from iRepertoire HTBI primers plus Arm-PCR of CDR3 regions. One entry per CDR3 protein, called by TCRdb with MiXCR from the multiplex PCR reads. The sample lists 400,000 to 450,000 distinct CDR3 sequences, around 14% occurring once. Time point indicated: newly diagnosed GD, antithyroid drugs for less than 3 months. RNA extracted from PBMCs served as the sequencing template. These data were also filed under a second study, of T cells in Graves' hyperthyroidism and ophthalmopathy.

Material: peripheral blood mononuclear cells (PBMCs), obtained at new diagnosis, from a patient treated with antithyroid drugs. The receptors come from a woman in her twenties or thirties with Graves disease.

The rearrangement uses TRBV9 and TRBJ1-6, with a tentative D call TRBD1 (5 bases). CDR1 is SGDLS and CDR2 is YYNGEE in the germline V gene. The length of the CDR3 is 14 residues. The V end was cut by 3 bases, the J end by 9 bases, with 13 bases between. CDR3 protein: CASSAQGHRSPLHF. For the CDR3, the DNA is TGTGCCAGCAGCGCCCAGGGTCACCGTTCACCCCTCCACTTT. Using reference TRBV9 and TRBJ1-6 for the parts outside the CDR3, the full variable domain is DSGVTQTPKHLITATGQRVTLRCSPRSGDLSVYWYQQSLDQGLQFLIQYYNGEERAKGNILERFSAQQFPDLHSELNLSSLELGDSALYFCASSAQGHRSPLHFGNGTRLTVT.

Ten or more counts support this clonotype. The V gene is TRBV3-1, the J gene TRBJ1-3; no clear D gene. Trimming took off 4 bases at V and 0 bases at J, with 16 bases between the two ends. CDR3 length equals 17 residues. Germline V gives CDR1 LGHDT, CDR2 YNNKEL (reference sequence). The CDR3 nucleotides are TGTGCCAGCAGCCTATGGGCAGGCGCCACCTCTGGAAACACCATATATTTT. This encodes CASSLWAGATSGNTIYF.

In this sample, this clonotype turned up a few times. This chain joins TRBV4-1 and TRBJ1-4; unclear D gene. Trimming left V 4 bases short and J 4 bases short, with 10 bases between. Germline V gives CDR1 MGHRA, CDR2 YSYEKL. The CDR3 sequence is 14 residues long. The CDR3 region is CASSPRHINEKLFF. DNA for the CDR3: TGCGCCAGCAGCCCCCGACACATTAATGAAAAACTGTTTTTT.

This clonotype was seen at least ten times. This sequence joins TRBV2 and TRBJ2-7, with TRBD2 matching 7 bases. Looked up from germline, CDR1 is SNHLY and CDR2 is FYNNEI. Trimming cost V 8 bases and J 5 bases; bases outside gene matches: 9. The CDR3 extends over 13 amino acids. The CDR3 coding sequence is TGTGCCAGCGGAGCACTAGCGATCAACGAGCAGTACTTC. Translated: CASGALAINEQYF.

The chain carries TRBV13 and TRBJ2-7; D is possibly TRBD1 (6 bases). The germline CDR1 and CDR2 sequences are PRHDT and FYEKMQ (reference sequence). V was clipped by 5 bases and J by 2 bases, with 13 bases between them. The CDR3 has 14 residues. This CDR3 is CASSGGPNPYEQYF. DNA of the CDR3: TGTGCCAGCAGCGGGGGCCCTAACCCCTACGAGCAGTACTTC.

In this sample, this clonotype turned up a few times. With a much larger clone just one base away, this may be a read error. CDR3 sequence reads: CASSPPSGAWDEQFF. CDR3 nucleotide sequence: TGTGCCAGCAGCCCGCCCTCGGGGGCCTGGGACGAGCAGTTCTTC. The J gene is TRBJ2-1, the V gene TRBV3-1; the D call may be TRBD1 or TRBD2 (6 bases each). Between the trimmed V and J ends, which lost 4 bases and 10 bases, there was a span of 20 bases. CDR3 length: 15 residues. The germline V gene encodes CDR1 LGHDT and CDR2 YNNKEL (reference sequence).

The table lists this clonotype with many counts. The rearrangement joins TRBV2 to TRBJ2-3, with TRBD1 matching over 12 bases. With V trimmed by 4 bases and J by 4 bases, 3 bases remained unmatched. Per the germline V gene, CDR1 is SNHLY and CDR2 is FYNNEI. The CDR3 consists of 15 residues. The CDR3 protein is CASSGDRGPADTQYF. The CDR3 DNA reads as TGTGCCAGCAGTGGGGACAGGGGGCCCGCAGATACGCAGTATTTT.

This clonotype was recorded many times. The CDR3 protein is CSASMGIGYGYTF. The CDR3, as DNA: TGCAGTGCTAGTATGGGGATTGGTTATGGCTACACCTTC. This rearrangement joins TRBV20-1 to TRBJ1-2; D is unclear. The length of the CDR3 is 13 residues. Trimming removed 3 bases at V and 5 bases at J, with 13 bases between. From germline, CDR1 is DFQATT and CDR2 SNEGSKA (reference sequence).

Comments on this clonotype: Being one base from a much bigger clone, this may be a read error. The V call is TRBV20-1, the J call TRBJ2-7; D ambiguous. The CDR3 totals 14 residues. Germline lookup yields CDR1 DFQATT and CDR2 SNEGSKA (reference sequence). In DNA, the CDR3 is TGCAGTGCTGGAGACATGGCCCACGCCTACGAGCAGTACTTC. It yields the protein CSAGDMAHAYEQYF.

There are many counts of this clonotype. J is TRBJ2-1 and V is TRBV6-6; D is undetermined. CDR1 is MNHNY, CDR2 SVGAGI, per germline (reference sequence). This CDR3 spans 16 amino acids. Trimming removed 0 bases at V and 8 bases at J, with 17 bases between. CDR3 region: CASSYSRIAKWDEQFF. CDR3 DNA sequence: TGTGCCAGCAGTTACTCGAGGATCGCGAAGTGGGATGAGCAGTTCTTC.

In this sample, this clonotype turned up many times. The rearrangement links TRBV7-2 to TRBJ1-2; no reliable D call. Germline V gene sequence: CDR1 SGHTA, CDR2 FQGNSA. This CDR3 is 14 amino acids long. Trimming removed 2 bases at V and 6 bases at J, with 13 bases between. CDR3 loop: CASSLFSVGDGYTF. In DNA, the CDR3 is TGTGCCAGCAGCTTATTTTCAGTTGGGGATGGCTACACCTTC.

The chain recombines TRBV4-1 with TRBJ2-1; the D is unclear. The CDR3 runs 16 residues. Trimming shortened V by 0 bases and J by 0 bases, and 9 bases separated the two germline ends. Germline V gene sequence: CDR1 MGHRA, CDR2 YSYEKL. This chain's CDR3 is CASSQDLPNSYNEQFF. The CDR3 nucleotides are TGCGCCAGCAGCCAAGATCTGCCAAACTCCTACAATGAGCAGTTCTTC.

Only a few counts were recorded for this clonotype. The chain has TRBV4-1 and TRBJ2-2, with no clear D. V was pared by 3 bases and J by 6 bases, with 5 bases between. Germline CDR1 is MGHRA and CDR2 is YSYEKL. This CDR3 spans 12 amino acids. The CDR3 region has the DNA TGCGCCAGCAGCCATAATCCCGGGGAGCTGTTTTTT. Protein: CASSHNPGELFF.

The sample holds many counts of this clonotype. The rearrangement uses TRBV20-1 and TRBJ1-1; D perhaps matches TRBD1 (5 bases). V was pared by 2 bases and J by 4 bases, with 14 bases between. The CDR3 extends over 14 amino acids. From germline, CDR1 is DFQATT and CDR2 SNEGSKA (reference sequence). The CDR3 is CSARSGTEGTEAFF. In DNA form, the CDR3 reads TGCAGTGCTAGATCCGGGACTGAGGGCACTGAAGCTTTCTTT.

This clonotype was recorded at least ten times. The CDR3 loop is CATGRTDSGMVDTQYF. CDR3 DNA sequence: TGTGCCACCGGACGAACGGATAGCGGGATGGTAGATACGCAGTATTTT. This chain uses TRBV15 with TRBJ2-3, with TRBD2 matching 8 bases. Losses at the gene ends were 8 bases for V and 5 bases for J; bases not matched to a gene: 15. The CDR3 extends over 16 amino acids. CDR1 and CDR2 (germline): LNHNV, YYDKDF (reference sequence).

In its sample, this clonotype is medium-sized. J is TRBJ2-1 and V is TRBV28; 10 nucleotides match TRBD2. The J segment lost 9 bases and the V segment lost 4 bases, leaving 12 bases of the junction unmatched. There are 16 residues in the CDR3. CDR1 is MDHEN and CDR2 is SYDVKM in the germline V gene. As DNA, the CDR3 is TGTGCCAGCAGTTCCCCCCTAGCGGGAGAGACCGCTGAGCAGTTCTTC. Translated, it gives CASSSPLAGETAEQFF.

This clonotype came up a few times. The chain carries TRBV9 and TRBJ1-2; weak D call: TRBD1 (5 bases). Germline lookup yields CDR1 SGDLS and CDR2 YYNGEE. This CDR3 is built from 13 residues. V shed 5 bases and J shed 5 bases, with 13 bases lying between them. The DNA of the CDR3 is TGTGCCAGCAGATCGACAGCTGGGTATGGCTACACCTTC. Translation: CASRSTAGYGYTF.

Ten or more counts support this clonotype. The chain uses TRBV5-1 and TRBJ2-3, with 8 bases that match TRBD2. CDR3 length: 16 residues. Trimming took 0 bases from V and 3 from J; bases not matched to a gene: 6. CDR1 is SGHRS and CDR2 is YFSETQ in the germline V gene. CDR3 amino acids: CASSLDASGWTDTQYF. The CDR3 DNA sequence: TGCGCCAGCAGCTTGGACGCTAGCGGGTGGACAGATACGCAGTATTTT.

This clonotype came up many times. The chain combines TRBV12-3 or TRBV12-4 with TRBJ1-1; the match to TRBD1 covers 10 bases. The V gene end was trimmed by 3 bases and the J gene end by 2 bases; junction bases not matched to a gene: 6. This CDR3 is built from 16 residues. The CDR3 spells CASSFRTGGLNTEAFF. The CDR3 nucleotides read TGTGCCAGCAGTTTCCGGACAGGGGGACTTAACACTGAAGCTTTCTTT.

This clonotype was detected many times. The rearrangement uses TRBV27 and TRBJ1-5, with 8 bases matching TRBD1. This CDR3 is built from 14 residues. With 3 bases clipped from V and 4 bases from J, the junction kept 2 bases outside the gene matches. The germline V gene encodes CDR1 MNHEY and CDR2 SMNVEV (reference sequence). For the CDR3, the DNA is TGTGCCAGCAGTTTTGGGACAGGTAATCAGCCCCAGCATTTT. This gives the protein CASSFGTGNQPQHF.

The J gene is TRBJ1-5, the V gene TRBV13; D gene unclear. The CDR3 spans 16 residues. The germline V and J ends were trimmed by 5 bases and 4 bases, with 18 bases remaining between them. In germline, CDR1 is PRHDT, CDR2 FYEKMQ (reference sequence). The CDR3 nucleotides read TGTGCCAGCAGCCAAGGTCGAGGGAACCCTAATCAGCCCCAGCATTTT. The encoded protein is CASSQGRGNPNQPQHF.

This clonotype was counted a few times. The J gene is TRBJ1-6, the V gene TRBV30; D unclear. The V end lost 1 base, the J end lost 7 bases, and 11 bases lay between the germline ends. Germline V gene data show CDR1 as GTSNPN and CDR2 as SVGIG (reference sequence). There are 14 residues in the CDR3. The CDR3 DNA reads TGTGCCTGGAGTGAAAGGCAGGAGAATTCACCCCTCCACTTT. This codes for CAWSERQENSPLHF.